This T cell receptor (beta chain) came from a study of T cells expressing NK-cell markers. In the study overall: In sorted CD3+CD56+NKG2C+, CD3+CD56+NKG2C- and CD3+CD56-NKG2C+ T cells, TCR beta repertoires were obtained.

TCRdb re-called the 5' RACE reads and shows each CDR3 protein once, DNA omitted. This repertoire includes a few hundred thousand distinct CDR3 sequences. This TCR came from a man aged 18 to 69 in good health. What was sequenced was blood T cells: a sorted CD56 or NKG2C T cell subset, CD4+ or CD8+ T cells, or bulk PBMC T cells (not recorded which).

CDR3 protein: CASSQVERGGQETQYF. The chain joins TRBV4-1 to TRBJ2-5; TCRdb picks TRBD1, but there is no DNA to check that call. The CDR3 is 16 residues long. From germline, CDR1 is MGHRA and CDR2 YSYEKL.